This T cell receptor (beta chain) was sequenced during a study of response to subunit inactivated influenza vaccine. Of note for this clonotype: Antigen unknown.

Points from the study as a whole: Few additional T cells are recruited per seasonal influenza vaccination, authors suggested.

One entry per CDR3 protein results from TCRdb running MiXCR on the RT-PCR reads. Counted here are over 400,000 distinct CDR3 sequences, 13% occurring once; the ten biggest clones make up around 14%. CDR1 and CDR2 (germline): SGHTA, FQGNSA. The V end lost 4 bases, the J end lost 3 bases, and 9 bases lay between the germline ends. The length of the CDR3 is 14 residues. Sequenced material: PBMCs from blood, taken more than 35 days after vaccination. This chain links TRBV7-2 with TRBJ2-2; D remains unclear. The receptor's source is a man aged 45-65 years who received an inactivated influenza vaccine. CDR3 coding DNA: TGTGCCAGCAGCTCGTCCCAGGACACCGGGGAGCTGTTTTTT. Protein sequence: CASSSSQDTGELFF.